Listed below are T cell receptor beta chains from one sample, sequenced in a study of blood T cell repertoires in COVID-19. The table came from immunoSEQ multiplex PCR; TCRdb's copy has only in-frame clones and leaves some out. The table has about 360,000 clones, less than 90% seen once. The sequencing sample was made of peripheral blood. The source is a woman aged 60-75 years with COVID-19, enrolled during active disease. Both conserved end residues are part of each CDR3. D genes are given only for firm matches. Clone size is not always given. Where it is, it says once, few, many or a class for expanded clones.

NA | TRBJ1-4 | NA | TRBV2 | CASSEGAGKTVEKLFF | TGTGCCAGCAGTGAAGGGGCAGGGAAAACGGTCGAAAAACTGTTTTTT
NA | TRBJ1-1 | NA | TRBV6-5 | CASSPRRGARTEAFF | TGTGCCAGCAGTCCCCGGCGTGGGGCAAGGACTGAAGCTTTCTTT
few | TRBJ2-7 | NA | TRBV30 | CAWSRGLEGEQYF | TGTGCCTGGAGTCGGGGGTTGGAAGGCGAGCAGTACTTC
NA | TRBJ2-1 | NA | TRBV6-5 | CASSTGSPYNEQFF | TGTGCCAGCAGCACAGGGAGCCCCTACAATGAGCAGTTCTTC
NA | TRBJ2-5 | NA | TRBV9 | CASSLPGQLEETQYF | TGTGCCAGCTCCCTCCCCGGACAGCTGGAAGAGACCCAGTACTTC
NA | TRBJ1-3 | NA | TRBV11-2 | CASSSDSSSGNTIYF | TGTGCCAGCAGCTCGGACAGTAGCTCTGGAAACACCATATATTTT
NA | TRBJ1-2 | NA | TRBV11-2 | CASSYNGQEGYGYTF | TGTGCCAGCAGTTATAATGGACAAGAAGGCTATGGCTACACCTTC
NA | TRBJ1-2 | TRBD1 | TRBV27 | CASSPRQGHHYGYTF | TGTGCCAGCAGTCCTAGACAGGGACACCACTATGGCTACACCTTC
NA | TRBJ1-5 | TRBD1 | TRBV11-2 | CASSPPTGIQPQHF | TGTGCCAGCAGCCCGCCGACAGGGATTCAGCCCCAGCATTTT
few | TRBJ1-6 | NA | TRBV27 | CASSLEGSYNSPLHF | TGTGCCAGCAGTTTAGAGGGTTCCTATAATTCACCCCTCCACTTT
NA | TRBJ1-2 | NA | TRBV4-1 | CASSQGQDLDYTF | TGCGCCAGCAGCCAAGGACAGGATCTCGACTACACCTTC
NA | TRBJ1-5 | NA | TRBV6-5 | CASAKNGGGDQPQHF | TGTGCCAGCGCCAAGAACGGGGGGGGTGATCAGCCCCAGCATTTT
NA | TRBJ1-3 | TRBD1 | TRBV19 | CASSSAGGSGNTIYF | TGTGCCAGTAGCAGTGCAGGGGGCTCCGGAAACACCATATATTTT
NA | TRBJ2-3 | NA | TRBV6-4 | CASSWTVTDTQYF | TGTGCCAGCAGTTGGACAGTCACAGATACGCAGTATTTT
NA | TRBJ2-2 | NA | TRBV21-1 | CASSKACGQDTGELFF | TGTGCCAGCAGCAAAGCCTGTGGACAGGACACCGGGGAGCTGTTTTTT
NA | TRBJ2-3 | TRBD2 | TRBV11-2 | CASSLLAGGPTDTQYF | TGTGCCAGCAGCTTATTAGCGGGGGGGCCCACAGATACGCAGTATTTT
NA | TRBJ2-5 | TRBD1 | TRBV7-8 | CASSLGTGSETQYF | TGTGCCAGCAGCTTAGGGACAGGGAGTGAGACCCAGTACTTC